This entry describes one T cell receptor (beta chain). The data belong to a study of cytomegalovirus exposure and HLA in healthy donors. The donors (healthy individuals) were bone marrow donors. CDR3 length: 15 amino acids. V gave up 3 bases and J gave up 4 bases; unmatched junction bases: 6. Germline assignment: CDR1 MNHNS and CDR2 SASEGT. PCR used 60 Vbeta primers and 13 Jbeta primers. Clones were sequenced by immunoSEQ multiplex PCR, and TCRdb holds only the in-frame ones, with some missing. This sample has about 130,000 clones, with roughly 81% found just once. The genes are TRBV6-1 and TRBJ2-1, with 7 bases that match TRBD2. The sequencing input was PBMCs. The receptor comes from a woman aged 25 to 39 in good health and CMV-seronegative. The DNA for the CDR3 is TGTGCCAGCAGTGACCGGGACTACCTATACAATGAGCAGTTCTTC. Protein: CASSDRDYLYNEQFF.